This T cell receptor beta chain was observed in a study of blood T cell repertoires in COVID-19. Across the whole study: Acute-phase and convalescent COVID-19 samples originated in the United States, Italy and Spain. PBMCs, B-cell-depleted T cells, or T cells were the source of the cDNA or gDNA that made up the material.

In the original analysis: Amplification with reference gene primers provided the estimates of nucleated cell counts. TCRdb's copy holds only in-frame clones and misses some; the assay was immunoSEQ multiplex PCR. V, J and clone size derive from that table, while D and trimming were established from the DNA sequence. This sample has about 130,000 clones, with about four fifths found just once. The material sequenced was peripheral blood. This receptor was identified in a man in his sixties with acute or convalescent COVID-19.

The CDR3 loop reads CASSLTVVAGGHTYNEQFF. For the CDR3, the DNA is TGTGCCAGCAGCTTAACGGTGGTAGCGGGAGGCCACACCTACAATGAGCAGTTCTTC. The chain carries TRBV7-3 and TRBJ2-1; 10 positions agree with TRBD2. Germline V CDR1 and CDR2: SGHTA, FQGTGA. With V trimmed by 0 bases and J by 2 bases, 10 bases remained unmatched. The CDR3 is 19 residues long. The full variable domain, in which reference TRBV7-3 and TRBJ2-1 provide the parts outside the CDR3, is GAGVSQTPSNKVTEKGKYVELRCDPISGHTALYWYRQSLGQGPEFLIYFQGTGAADDSGLPNDRFFAVRPEGSVSTLKIQRTERGDSAVYLCASSLTVVAGGHTYNEQFFGPGTRLTVL.